The 24 T cell receptor beta chains below were found in one sample sequenced in a study of regulatory T cells in long-lasting Graves disease (dated by TCRdb to the early 2020s). Read against the paper, the sample's time point label means: newly diagnosed GD, antithyroid drugs for less than 3 months. For both TCR sequencing and RNA sequencing, RNA was extracted from PBMCs using TRIzol. Library prep was done by multiplex PCR. TCRdb names Illumina HiSeq 4000 as the instrument used. To build TCR beta libraries, CDR3 regions were amplified by Arm-PCR using iRepertoire HTBI primers. TCRdb trimmed the raw reads at Q25, called clones with MiXCR and kept productive beta chains. Each record represents a unique CDR3 protein, reported with the most common genes and DNA among its rows. This sample is represented by roughly 610,000 distinct CDR3 sequences; 15% to 20% of them were singletons. The top ten clonotypes cover around 13% of the sample.

These data were also reused for a study on T cells in Graves' hyperthyroidism and ophthalmopathy.

The sample consisted of peripheral blood mononuclear cells (PBMCs), taken at new diagnosis, from a patient treated with antithyroid drugs. The receptors shown here come from a man aged 18 to 30 with Graves disease. Donor details come from another sample of the same person, matched by shared clones.

This clonotype has a count of ten or more. The chain joins TRBV6-2 or TRBV6-3 to TRBJ2-1; unclear D gene. CDR3 size: 12 residues. The V gene's germline CDR1 is MNHEY and CDR2 SVGEGT. Trimming removed 10 bases at V and 7 bases at J, with 14 bases between. CDR3 in DNA: TGTGCCACCGAGAAAGGGATGAATGAGCAGTTCTTC. Residues: CATEKGMNEQFF.

The table lists this clonotype with many counts. The chain carries TRBV27 and TRBJ2-1; D remains ambiguous. CDR3 length: 13 residues. Germline V gene lookup returns CDR1 MNHEY and CDR2 SMNVEV (reference sequence). With 7 bases removed from V and 0 bases from J, the gap between germline ends came to 7 bases. The CDR3 DNA is TGTGCCAGCAACCCCCCCTCCTACAATGAGCAGTTCTTC. Its translation: CASNPPSYNEQFF.

A few counts support this clonotype. This chain links TRBV5-4 with TRBJ2-6, with D perhaps matching TRBD2 (6 bases). V shed 0 bases and J shed 0 bases, with 10 bases lying between them. The CDR3 covers 17 residues. From germline, CDR1 is SGHNT and CDR2 YYREEE (reference sequence). The CDR3 nucleotides are TGTGCCAGCAGCTTGGCGGAGGGGTACTCTGGGGCCAACGTCCTGACTTTC. It yields the protein CASSLAEGYSGANVLTF.

Notes on this clonotype: A much bigger clone sits one base away, suggesting this may be a read error. This rearrangement joins TRBV3-1 to TRBJ2-2; 7 bases agree with TRBD2. The germline gives CDR1 LGHDT, CDR2 YNNKEL (reference sequence). This CDR3 has 13 amino acids. The J segment lost 6 bases and the V segment lost 4 bases, leaving 2 bases of the junction unmatched. The CDR3 reads CASSRGGSGELFF. Written as DNA, the CDR3 is TGTGCCAGCAGCCGGGGAGGGTCCGGGGAGCTGTTTTTT.

A remark on this clonotype: One end of the junction does not line up with germline, which may come from a read error. V and J are TRBV5-8 and TRBJ2-7; no definite D call. The germline gives CDR1 SGHTS, CDR2 YDEGEE. This CDR3 has 11 residues. This CDR3 is CTSSSLYEQYF. The CDR3 DNA follows: TGTACCAGCAGCTCGCTTTACGAGCAGTACTTC.

This clonotype was seen many times. This sequence joins TRBV12-5 and TRBJ2-7; 9 positions agree with TRBD1. CDR1 and CDR2 (germline): LGHNT, FRNRAP. The CDR3 runs 17 residues. Trimming took 6 bases from V and 2 from J; bases not matched to a gene: 14. The CDR3, as DNA: TGTGCTAGTGGCGTGCCCATTCCGGGACAGGGTACCTACGAGCAGTACTTC. It yields the protein CASGVPIPGQGTYEQYF.

There are many counts of this clonotype. The chain recombines TRBV27 with TRBJ2-7; D remains unclear. Germline V gene lookup returns CDR1 MNHEY and CDR2 SMNVEV (reference sequence). The V end was cut by 2 bases, the J end by 0 bases, with 8 bases between. CDR3 length: 14 residues. The CDR3 nucleotides read TGTGCCAGCAGTTTAAAACCTACCTCCTACGAGCAGTACTTC. This encodes CASSLKPTSYEQYF.

This clonotype was seen more than once but under ten times. Only one base separates this from a far larger clonotype, so it likely reflects a read error. The V and J genes are TRBV12-3 or TRBV12-4 and TRBJ2-5, with TRBD1 identical over 8 bases. There are 17 residues in the CDR3. V lost 5 bases and J lost 11; bases outside the gene matches: 22. This CDR3 reads CASSRQGPLPSYNEQYF. In nucleotides, the CDR3 is TGTGCCAGCAGTAGACAGGGGCCCCTCCCCTCCTACAATGAGCAGTACTTC.

This clonotype was detected ten times or more. In nucleotides, the CDR3 is TGTGCCAGCACAGAAGTGGACTCCAGACATGAGCAGTTCTTC. The encoded protein is CASTEVDSRHEQFF. The V call is TRBV2, the J call TRBJ2-1; D possibly corresponds to TRBD2 (5 bases). The V gene lost 7 bases and the J gene lost 8 bases, with 18 bases spanning the gap. Germline CDR1 and CDR2: SNHLY and FYNNEI. The CDR3 length is 14 residues.

For this clonotype: A much larger clone is a single base away; this may be a read error. The chain uses TRBV13 and TRBJ1-5; D gene unclear. The CDR3 covers 14 residues. With 6 bases removed from V and 9 bases from J, the gap between germline ends came to 18 bases. Germline V gives CDR1 PRHDT, CDR2 FYEKMQ (reference sequence). CDR3 coding DNA: TGTGCCAGCAGTTTGGCGGGCAGGTCTCGGCCCCAGCATTTT. It specifies CASSLAGRSRPQHF.

V gene TRBV7-9 combines with J gene TRBJ1-2, with 7 positions matching TRBD1. This CDR3 comprises 13 residues. V dropped 0 bases and J dropped 9; count of bases not matched to a gene: 4. Germline V lookup: CDR1 SEHNR, CDR2 FQNEAQ (reference sequence). The CDR3 sequence: CASSLADRARYTF. DNA for the CDR3: TGTGCCAGCAGCTTAGCTGACAGGGCCCGCTACACCTTC.

This clonotype has more than one count but fewer than ten. This sequence joins TRBV10-3 and TRBJ2-1; D remains unclear. Germline CDR1 ENHRY, CDR2 SYGVKD. This CDR3 has 10 residues. V shed 7 bases and J shed 7 bases, with 5 bases lying between them. CDR3 DNA sequence: TGTGCCATCAACTGGAATGAGCAGTTCTTC. It specifies CAINWNEQFF.

With regard to this clonotype: This may arise from a read error, as a much more abundant clone is one base away. The chain has TRBV6-2 or TRBV6-3 and TRBJ2-3; D gene uncertain. The CDR3 loop spans 16 amino acids. The V gene's germline CDR1 is MNHEY and CDR2 SVGEGT. The CDR3: CASSYSFGGSTDAQYF. The CDR3 DNA follows: TGTGCCAGCAGTTACTCGTTCGGCGGTTCAACAGATGCGCAGTATTTT.

There are many counts of this clonotype. The chain is built from TRBV20-1 and TRBJ2-7; D might be TRBD1 (6 bases). Trimming took 3 bases from V and 2 from J, leaving 11 bases between them. There are 13 residues in the CDR3. Germline CDR1 and CDR2: DFQATT and SNEGSKA (reference sequence). CDR3 loop: CSASRRGAYEQYF. DNA for the CDR3: TGCAGTGCTAGCCGCAGGGGAGCCTACGAGCAGTACTTC.

There are many counts of this clonotype. The chain carries TRBV27 and TRBJ1-1, with unresolved D. V lost 6 bases to trimming and J lost 5 bases, with 16 bases between them. CDR1 MNHEY and CDR2 SMNVEV come from the germline V gene (reference sequence). This CDR3 spans 14 amino acids. The DNA for the CDR3 is TGTGCCAGCAGGGCCGAGTCGTTATGGACTGAAGCTTTCTTT. The encoded protein is CASRAESLWTEAFF.

CDR3 coding DNA: TGTGCCAGCAGGCCTGGAACCTACGAGCAGTACTTC. Protein sequence: CASRPGTYEQYF. This rearrangement joins TRBV6-1 to TRBJ2-7, with unresolved D. Deletions cut 6 bases from V and 2 bases from J, with 8 bases between. The length of the CDR3 is 12 residues. The germline V gene has CDR1 MNHNS and CDR2 SASEGT.

The rearrangement joins TRBV6-5 to TRBJ2-2; D might be TRBD2 (6 bases). The V end lost 2 bases, the J end lost 5 bases, and 12 bases lay between the germline ends. Germline CDR1 and CDR2: MNHEY and SVGAGI. The CDR3 sequence is 15 residues long. CDR3: CASSYATSSTGELFF. CDR3 DNA sequence: TGTGCCAGCAGTTACGCAACTAGCTCAACCGGGGAGCTGTTTTTT.

This clonotype was counted between two and nine times. The V call is TRBV5-1, the J call TRBJ2-7; D is perhaps TRBD2 (7 bases). CDR3 length: 17 residues. The germline V and J ends were trimmed by 0 bases and 6 bases, with 22 bases remaining between them. Germline values: CDR1 SGHRS, CDR2 YFSETQ. The CDR3 DNA is TGCGCCAGCAGCTTGGGGTCTAGCGGAGAGGGGGGCTTCGAGCAGTACTTC. Its translation is CASSLGSSGEGGFEQYF.

The CDR3 protein is CASSTQDGAYEQYF. For the CDR3, the DNA is TGTGCCAGCAGTACCCAGGACGGGGCCTACGAGCAGTACTTC. The gene calls are TRBV6-1 and TRBJ2-7; a possible D gene is TRBD2 (5 bases). The V end lost 5 bases, the J end lost 2 bases, and 13 bases lay between the germline ends. The CDR3 is 14 residues long. Germline V gene data show CDR1 as MNHNS and CDR2 as SASEGT.

This clonotype was seen repeatedly, ten times or more. The V and J genes are TRBV2 and TRBJ1-6, with TRBD1 matching 8 bases. Unmatched junction bases numbered 8, after V lost 6 bases and J lost 7 bases. CDR1 is SNHLY, CDR2 FYNNEI, per germline. The CDR3 covers 15 residues. Here the CDR3 DNA reads TGTGCCAGCAGCGGACAGGGAATTGAAAATTCACCCCTCCACTTT. It codes for CASSGQGIENSPLHF.

This clonotype showed up many times. The chain uses TRBV3-1 and TRBJ2-3; D perhaps matches TRBD2 (6 bases). Germline values: CDR1 LGHDT, CDR2 YNNKEL (reference sequence). The V end was cut by 3 bases, the J end by 6 bases, with 19 bases between. The CDR3 totals 16 residues. CDR3 nucleotides: TGTGCCAGCAGCCATTTGGCGGGGACGAGTGGGGATACGCAGTATTTT. Amino acids: CASSHLAGTSGDTQYF.

This clonotype has ten or more counts. The gene calls are TRBV27 and TRBJ2-7; 8 positions match TRBD1. V dropped 8 bases and J dropped 0; count of bases not matched to a gene: 18. The V gene's germline CDR1 is MNHEY and CDR2 SMNVEV (reference sequence). The CDR3 contains 18 residues. In DNA, the CDR3 is TGTGCCAGCGCTAAAGTTTACCGGGCGGGACAGGTCTCCTACGAGCAGTACTTC. This encodes CASAKVYRAGQVSYEQYF.

The chain couples TRBV11-2 to TRBJ1-2; D gene ambiguous. The CDR3 consists of 12 residues. The V end lost 5 bases, the J end lost 8 bases, and 12 bases lay between the germline ends. Germline CDR1 is SGHAT and CDR2 is FQNNGV. The DNA of the CDR3 is TGTGCCAGCAGCCAAGATTCATGGGGCTACACCTTC. It encodes CASSQDSWGYTF. The complete variable domain, with remaining parts taken from reference TRBV11-2 and TRBJ1-2, reads EAGVAQSPRYKIIEKRQSVAFWCNPISGHATLYWYQQILGQGPKLLIQFQNNGVVDDSQLPKDRFSAERLKGVDSTLKIQPAKLEDSAVYLCASSQDSWGYTFGSGTRLTVV.

The chain carries TRBV20-1 and TRBJ2-2, with TRBD1 as a possible D gene (6 bases). CDR1 DFQATT and CDR2 SNEGSKA come from the germline V gene (reference sequence). V was clipped by 4 bases and J by 3 bases, with 12 bases between them. There are 14 residues in the CDR3. This CDR3 is CSATPGQDTGELFF. The CDR3 DNA sequence: TGCAGTGCTACCCCGGGACAAGACACCGGGGAGCTGTTTTTT.